This record looks at one T cell receptor (beta chain) sequence and its context. The clone's antigen remains unknown. Per-base qualities were not stored, and no clone one base away is much larger. At one collaborating source in Seattle, patients were enrolled during active infection and were followed longitudinally through the course of disease. Collaborating institutions collected whole blood in K2EDTA tubes following their own protocols. For TCRbeta analysis, collaborators shipped samples in one of three forms: frozen whole blood, isolated PBMCs, or DNA extracted from either of those sample types. TCRbeta CDR3 regions were amplified from genomic DNA by means of the immunoSEQ Assay, a bias-controlled multiplex PCR. The study's own analysis went as follows. The number of nucleated cells in each sample was estimated by amplification of reference gene primers within the assay. To quantify the absolute abundance of each unique TCRbeta CDR3 rearrangement, sequence reads were collapsed and filtered. For each sample, productive Simpson clonality was calculated as the square root of Simpson's diversity index across productive rearrangements. In its TCRdb copy, this immuneACCESS table keeps in-frame sequences only and misses some clones. Where compared with another copy, unresolved V genes explain less than half of these, and the others have no known cause. The DNA was the basis for D and trimming; V, J and clone size are from that table. Recorded for this sample are fewer than 150,000 clones; 75% to 90% of them occurred a single time. The biggest ten clones account for roughly 5% of the sample.

The CDR3 covers 16 residues, taking in both the cysteine and the phenylalanine. Only the CDR3 region is kept as DNA, spanning 48 bases read in frame from base 1. CDR1 and CDR2 are read off the germline V gene (reference sequence) as SGHNT and YYREEE. Here V drops 0 bases and J drops 1 base, and the junction holds 5 bases not matched to any gene. This entry is derived from a study of blood T cell repertoires in COVID-19 (dated by TCRdb to about 2020). Notes on the research overall: Collaborator samples came from the United States, Italy and Spain and covered acute and convalescent phases of COVID-19. The samples were drawn from two sources: the first 160 participants of the ongoing ImmuneRACE study, and approximately 1,300 subjects contributed by 6 global collaborators. The material from the prospective study consisted of cDNA or gDNA derived from T cells, B-cell-depleted T cells, or PBMCs. Where available, HLA class I and class II types were obtained from metadata supplied by the sample provider rather than from assay-based typing. The repertoires were made available in a free public database intended to serve as a resource for research on the immune response to SARS-CoV-2. A de-identified subject ID, COVID-19 status, age in years and sex were almost always included in the sample metadata. Deeply sampled blood TCRbeta repertoires from subjects exposed to, actively infected with, or recovered from COVID-19 were included in the dataset. The paper's findings and limits, for the study overall: The quantity of clinical and demographic metadata differed by source and by participant and was supplied without curation.

This sequence originates from a woman in her fifties or sixties with COVID-19, enrolled during active disease. In this chain, TRBV5-4 is recombined with TRBJ1-2, with 8 bases aligning to TRBD1. The source material was peripheral blood. The sequenced DNA is TGTGCCAGCAGCTTGGTATCAGGGGGCGATAACTATGGCTACACCTTC. Protein translation: CASSLVSGGDNYGYTF.